Listed below are T cell receptor beta chains from one sample, sequenced in a study of vaccination and CD4 T cells after COVID-19. The antigens of these receptors remain unknown. TCRdb independently ran MiXCR on the PCR reads; one entry per CDR3 protein. In the table there are 12,000 to 15,000 distinct CDR3 sequences, approximately 55% of which are singletons. The source material was CD4+ T cells from blood, cultured in vitro, sampled before SARS-CoV-2 vaccination. The source is a human donor who had recovered from COVID-19. CDR3s include the opening cysteine and the closing phenylalanine or tryptophan. The D gene is left open where the match is weak. Clone size is given for some rows only: seen once, a few or many times, or a class if the clone is expanded.

CDR3 protein: CASSQTRGETQYF; CDR3 DNA: TGCGCCAGCAGCCAAACACGGGGTGAGACCCAGTACTTC; D gene: -; V gene: TRBV4-1; J gene: TRBJ2-5; clone size: -
CDR3 protein: CASSQGRQRTSTDTQYF; CDR3 DNA: TGCGCCAGCAGCCAAGGTCGGCAGAGGACTAGCACAGATACGCAGTATTTT; D gene: -; V gene: TRBV4-1; J gene: TRBJ2-3; clone size: -
CDR3 protein: CASSPRGTGINTEAFF; CDR3 DNA: TGTGCCAGCAGCCCTCGGGGGACAGGGATAAACACTGAAGCTTTCTTT; D gene: TRBD1; V gene: TRBV7-9; J gene: TRBJ1-1; clone size: -
CDR3 protein: CSASGTGYEQYF; CDR3 DNA: TGCAGTGCTAGCGGGACTGGCTACGAGCAGTACTTC; D gene: -; V gene: TRBV20-1; J gene: TRBJ2-7; clone size: -
CDR3 protein: CASSLHQGNTEAFF; CDR3 DNA: TGTGCCAGCAGCTTACACCAGGGAAACACTGAAGCTTTCTTT; D gene: -; V gene: TRBV7-3; J gene: TRBJ1-1; clone size: -
CDR3 protein: CAISTGGPRETQYF; CDR3 DNA: TGTGCCATCAGCACGGGAGGGCCGCGAGAGACCCAGTACTTC; D gene: TRBD2; V gene: TRBV10-3; J gene: TRBJ2-5; clone size: few
CDR3 protein: CASSSSGGGPGNYEQYF; CDR3 DNA: TGTGCCAGCAGTTCGTCGGGAGGTGGTCCTGGAAACTACGAGCAGTACTTC; D gene: TRBD2; V gene: TRBV6-5; J gene: TRBJ2-7; clone size: few
CDR3 protein: CASSLSNDEQYF; CDR3 DNA: TGTGCCAGCAGCTTGAGTAACGACGAGCAGTACTTC; D gene: -; V gene: TRBV7-9; J gene: TRBJ2-7; clone size: -
CDR3 protein: CASSLAGSGTPYEQYF; CDR3 DNA: TGTGCCAGCAGCCTGGCGGGTAGCGGGACACCCTACGAGCAGTACTTC; D gene: TRBD2; V gene: TRBV28; J gene: TRBJ2-7; clone size: -
CDR3 protein: CAISGPLGTDYEAFF; CDR3 DNA: TGTGCCATCAGTGGTCCCCTCGGGACAGACTATGAAGCTTTCTTT; D gene: TRBD1; V gene: TRBV10-3; J gene: TRBJ1-1; clone size: once
CDR3 protein: CSANVRVLRTDTQYF; CDR3 DNA: TGCAGTGCTAACGTACGTGTGCTACGCACAGATACGCAGTATTTT; D gene: -; V gene: TRBV20-1; J gene: TRBJ2-3; clone size: -
CDR3 protein: CASSQLAGGVSPQYF; CDR3 DNA: TGTGCCAGCAGCCAACTAGCGGGAGGTGTGTCCCCACAGTATTTT; D gene: TRBD2; V gene: TRBV4-2; J gene: TRBJ2-3; clone size: -
CDR3 protein: CSARPQDEYEQYF; CDR3 DNA: TGCAGTGCTAGACCCCAGGACGAGTACGAGCAGTACTTC; D gene: -; V gene: TRBV20-1; J gene: TRBJ2-7; clone size: -
CDR3 protein: CASSLRPPGPRKVYEQYF; CDR3 DNA: TGTGCCAGCAGCTTACGCCCCCCGGGACCCCGAAAGGTCTACGAGCAGTACTTC; D gene: -; V gene: TRBV7-4; J gene: TRBJ2-7; clone size: -
CDR3 protein: CASRPGGSGSVAQYF; CDR3 DNA: TGTGCCAGCAGACCGGGCGGCAGCGGGAGTGTCGCCCAGTACTTC; D gene: TRBD2; V gene: TRBV6-1; J gene: TRBJ2-5; clone size: -
CDR3 protein: CASSSPTQFF; CDR3 DNA: TGTGCCAGCAGTTCCCCTACCCAGTTCTTC; D gene: -; V gene: TRBV28; J gene: TRBJ2-1; clone size: -
CDR3 protein: CATSDFGTGNQETQYF; CDR3 DNA: TGTGCCACCAGTGATTTTGGGACAGGGAATCAAGAGACCCAGTACTTC; D gene: TRBD1; V gene: TRBV24-1; J gene: TRBJ2-5; clone size: -
CDR3 protein: CASGGPSYNEQFF; CDR3 DNA: TGCGCCAGCGGGGGGCCCAGCTACAATGAGCAGTTCTTC; D gene: -; V gene: TRBV10-1; J gene: TRBJ2-1; clone size: -
CDR3 protein: CAIKVLGGADTQYF; CDR3 DNA: TGTGCCATAAAGGTGCTGGGGGGGGCAGATACGCAGTATTTT; D gene: TRBD2; V gene: TRBV7-2; J gene: TRBJ2-3; clone size: -
CDR3 protein: CSASSGGGGYTF; CDR3 DNA: TGCAGTGCTAGCTCCGGGGGGGGTGGCTACACCTTC; D gene: -; V gene: TRBV20-1; J gene: TRBJ1-2; clone size: -
CDR3 protein: CASTDRGGTDTQYF; CDR3 DNA: TGTGCCAGCACTGATAGAGGGGGGACAGATACGCAGTATTTT; D gene: -; V gene: TRBV19; J gene: TRBJ2-3; clone size: -
CDR3 protein: CASSYSRDRGNIQYF; CDR3 DNA: TGTGCCAGCAGTTACTCCCGGGACAGGGGGAACATTCAGTACTTC; D gene: TRBD1; V gene: TRBV6-5; J gene: TRBJ2-4; clone size: -
CDR3 protein: CASSLGGLRGGEQFF; CDR3 DNA: TGTGCCAGCAGCTTAGGGGGTTTACGGGGTGGTGAGCAGTTCTTC; D gene: -; V gene: TRBV11-3; J gene: TRBJ2-1; clone size: -
CDR3 protein: CASSFASGSSDNEQFF; CDR3 DNA: TGTGCCAGCAGTTTTGCTAGCGGGAGCAGCGACAATGAGCAGTTCTTC; D gene: TRBD2; V gene: TRBV7-8; J gene: TRBJ2-1; clone size: -
CDR3 protein: CASSYARANQPQHF; CDR3 DNA: TGTGCCAGCAGTTACGCCAGGGCCAATCAGCCCCAGCATTTT; D gene: -; V gene: TRBV6-5; J gene: TRBJ1-5; clone size: -
CDR3 protein: CASSSSPSGSGNEQFF; CDR3 DNA: TGTGCCAGCAGTTCCTCGCCTAGCGGGAGTGGCAATGAGCAGTTCTTC; D gene: TRBD2; V gene: TRBV7-3; J gene: TRBJ2-1; clone size: -
CDR3 protein: CSATPWDANTGELFF; CDR3 DNA: TGCAGTGCGACCCCCTGGGACGCGAACACCGGGGAGCTGTTTTTT; D gene: -; V gene: TRBV20-1; J gene: TRBJ2-2; clone size: few
CDR3 protein: CASSGQGGEKLFF; CDR3 DNA: TGTGCCAGCAGTGGACAGGGTGGCGAAAAACTGTTTTTT; D gene: TRBD1; V gene: TRBV6-2/TRBV6-3; J gene: TRBJ1-4; clone size: -
CDR3 protein: CASSFPNGDNQPQHF; CDR3 DNA: TGTGCCAGCAGTTTTCCGAATGGCGACAATCAGCCCCAGCATTTT; D gene: -; V gene: TRBV12-3/TRBV12-4; J gene: TRBJ1-5; clone size: -
CDR3 protein: CASSGRLAPRNEQFF; CDR3 DNA: TGTGCCAGCAGTGGACGACTAGCGCCCCGAAATGAGCAGTTCTTC; D gene: TRBD2; V gene: TRBV2; J gene: TRBJ2-1; clone size: -
CDR3 protein: CSADALIQGGYGYTF; CDR3 DNA: TGCAGTGCCGATGCCTTGATACAGGGAGGCTATGGCTACACCTTC; D gene: -; V gene: TRBV20-1; J gene: TRBJ1-2; clone size: few
CDR3 protein: CASSYAPIRAYEQYF; CDR3 DNA: TGTGCCAGCAGTTACGCTCCTATAAGAGCCTACGAGCAGTACTTC; D gene: -; V gene: TRBV6-5; J gene: TRBJ2-7; clone size: -
CDR3 protein: CASSLVGTGGGYGYTF; CDR3 DNA: TGTGCCAGCAGTTTAGTCGGAACAGGGGGCGGGTATGGCTACACCTTC; D gene: TRBD1; V gene: TRBV27; J gene: TRBJ1-2; clone size: few
CDR3 protein: CASSLVRGAAGNTIYF; CDR3 DNA: TGTGCCAGCAGCTTAGTTCGGGGGGCGGCTGGAAACACCATATATTTT; D gene: -; V gene: TRBV7-8; J gene: TRBJ1-3; clone size: -
CDR3 protein: CASRPPGGTGGYGYTF; CDR3 DNA: TGTGCCAGCAGGCCTCCCGGCGGGACAGGGGGCTATGGCTACACCTTC; D gene: TRBD1; V gene: TRBV6-4; J gene: TRBJ1-2; clone size: -
CDR3 protein: CASSPTSGELFF; CDR3 DNA: TGTGCCAGCTCACCCACCTCTGGGGAGCTGTTTTTT; D gene: -; V gene: TRBV18; J gene: TRBJ2-2; clone size: -
CDR3 protein: CASSLAGPRGETQYF; CDR3 DNA: TGTGCCAGCAGCTTGGCCGGACCGAGGGGGGAGACCCAGTACTTC; D gene: -; V gene: TRBV5-5; J gene: TRBJ2-5; clone size: -
CDR3 protein: CASRGTGSYEQYF; CDR3 DNA: TGTGCCAGTAGGGGGACAGGGAGCTACGAGCAGTACTTC; D gene: TRBD1; V gene: TRBV19; J gene: TRBJ2-7; clone size: once
CDR3 protein: CAWSQGPTDTQYF; CDR3 DNA: TGTGCCTGGAGCCAGGGGCCCACAGATACGCAGTATTTT; D gene: -; V gene: TRBV30; J gene: TRBJ2-3; clone size: -
CDR3 protein: CASGGQGPPLHF; CDR3 DNA: TGTGCCAGCGGAGGACAGGGCCCACCCCTCCACTTT; D gene: TRBD1; V gene: TRBV2; J gene: TRBJ1-6; clone size: few
CDR3 protein: CSARTSGSLSYNEQFF; CDR3 DNA: TGCAGTGCCCGGACTAGCGGGAGTTTGTCCTACAATGAGCAGTTCTTC; D gene: TRBD2; V gene: TRBV20-1; J gene: TRBJ2-1; clone size: -
CDR3 protein: CASSGTDNQPQHF; CDR3 DNA: TGTGCCAGCAGCGGGACAGACAATCAGCCCCAGCATTTT; D gene: TRBD1; V gene: TRBV6-1; J gene: TRBJ1-5; clone size: -
CDR3 protein: CASSIWTGGSGANVLTF; CDR3 DNA: TGTGCCAGTAGTATTTGGACAGGGGGTTCTGGGGCCAACGTCCTGACTTTC; D gene: TRBD1; V gene: TRBV19; J gene: TRBJ2-6; clone size: few
CDR3 protein: CASSEVFYYRYF; CDR3 DNA: TGTGCCAGCAGTGAAGTGTTTTATTATCGGTACTTC; D gene: -; V gene: TRBV6-1; J gene: TRBJ2-7; clone size: -
CDR3 protein: CASRGRATGIHGYTF; CDR3 DNA: TGTGCCAGCAGGGGCCGGGCTACAGGGATCCATGGCTACACCTTC; D gene: -; V gene: TRBV6-1; J gene: TRBJ1-2; clone size: few
CDR3 protein: CASSDLAGAPYNEQFF; CDR3 DNA: TGCGCCAGCAGCGACCTGGCGGGGGCACCCTACAATGAGCAGTTCTTC; D gene: -; V gene: TRBV5-1; J gene: TRBJ2-1; clone size: -
CDR3 protein: CASSLSGDSQVQETQYF; CDR3 DNA: TGTGCCAGCAGTTTATCGGGAGACAGTCAAGTGCAAGAGACCCAGTACTTC; D gene: -; V gene: TRBV27; J gene: TRBJ2-5; clone size: -
CDR3 protein: CASSYSTASGRARNEQFF; CDR3 DNA: TGTGCCAGCAGTTACTCGACCGCTAGCGGGAGGGCCAGAAATGAGCAGTTCTTC; D gene: TRBD2; V gene: TRBV6-2/TRBV6-3; J gene: TRBJ2-1; clone size: -
CDR3 protein: CSARDEVGGGRFGFTDTQYF; CDR3 DNA: TGCAGTGCTAGAGATGAGGTCGGTGGCGGGAGATTCGGGTTCACAGATACGCAGTATTTT; D gene: TRBD2; V gene: TRBV20-1; J gene: TRBJ2-3; clone size: -
CDR3 protein: CASSESSGPWREQFF; CDR3 DNA: TGCGCCAGCAGTGAGTCGTCGGGCCCCTGGCGGGAGCAGTTCTTC; D gene: -; V gene: TRBV10-2; J gene: TRBJ2-1; clone size: once
CDR3 protein: CSAPGTSGKAIGELFF; CDR3 DNA: TGCAGTGCCCCTGGGACTAGCGGGAAGGCAATCGGGGAGCTGTTTTTT; D gene: TRBD2; V gene: TRBV20-1; J gene: TRBJ2-2; clone size: -
CDR3 protein: CASSLFRRRPDTQYF; CDR3 DNA: TGTGCCAGCAGTTTATTTAGGAGACGCCCAGATACGCAGTATTTT; D gene: -; V gene: TRBV27; J gene: TRBJ2-3; clone size: few
CDR3 protein: CSATRGRIDNEQFF; CDR3 DNA: TGCAGTGCTACCAGGGGGCGGATCGACAATGAGCAGTTCTTC; D gene: TRBD1; V gene: TRBV20-1; J gene: TRBJ2-1; clone size: few